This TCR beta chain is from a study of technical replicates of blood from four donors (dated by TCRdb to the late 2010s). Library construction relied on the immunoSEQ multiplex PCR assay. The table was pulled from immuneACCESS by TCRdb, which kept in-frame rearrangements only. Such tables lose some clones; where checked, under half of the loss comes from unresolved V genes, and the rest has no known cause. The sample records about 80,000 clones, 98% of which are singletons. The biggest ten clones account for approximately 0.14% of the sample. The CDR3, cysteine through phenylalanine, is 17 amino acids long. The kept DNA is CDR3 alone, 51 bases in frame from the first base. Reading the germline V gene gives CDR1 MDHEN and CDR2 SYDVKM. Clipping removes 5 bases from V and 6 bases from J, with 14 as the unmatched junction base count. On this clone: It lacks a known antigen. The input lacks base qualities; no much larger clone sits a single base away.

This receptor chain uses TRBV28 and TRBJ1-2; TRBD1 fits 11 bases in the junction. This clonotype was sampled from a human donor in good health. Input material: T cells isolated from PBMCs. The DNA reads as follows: TGTGCCAGCAGTACTCTCGTCGGACAGGGGGCGACGGATGGCTACACCTTC. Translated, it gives CASSTLVGQGATDGYTF.